This TCR beta chain was sequenced in a study of blood T cell repertoires in COVID-19. Repertoires were generated with immunoSEQ multiplex PCR, while TCRdb's copy carries only in-frame clones and drops some. Among 170,000 or so clones, almost 80% were seen once, and the ten largest hold roughly 28%. This CDR3 region has 15 residues. The V end lost 3 bases, the J end lost 6 bases, and 14 bases lay between the germline ends. From germline, CDR1 is LNHDA and CDR2 SQIVND (reference sequence). The sequencing sample was made of peripheral blood. The chain carries TRBV19 and TRBJ1-4; D not certain. The clonotype originates from a woman between 70 and 85 years old with acute or convalescent COVID-19. CDR3 region: CASSIGLSGDEKLFF. CDR3 DNA sequence: TGTGCCAGTAGTATTGGCCTAAGCGGAGATGAAAAACTGTTTTTT.